Listed below are T cell receptor beta chains from one sample, sequenced in a study of blood T cell repertoires in COVID-19. The protocol was immunoSEQ multiplex PCR, while the TCRdb copy is restricted to in-frame clones and leaves out a portion. The table lists 360,000 or so clones, around 90% of them singletons, with 6.5% in the top ten. What was sequenced was peripheral blood. Receptor source: a man between 18 and 35 years old with active or convalescent COVID-19. The CDR3 runs from the conserved cysteine through the conserved F or W. Fields, in order: V gene, D gene, clone size, J gene, CDR3 protein, CDR3 DNA. The D gene is left open where the match is weak. Expanded clones are given a class, and other clones once, few, many or no size at all.

TRBV14	NA	NA	TRBJ1-4	CASSPHRSTNEKLFF	TGTGCCAGCAGCCCCCACAGGTCAACTAATGAAAAACTGTTTTTT
TRBV6-5	NA	NA	TRBJ2-7	CASSYSAVGGEQYF	TGTGCCAGCAGTTACTCAGCCGTCGGGGGTGAGCAGTACTTC
TRBV27	TRBD1	few	TRBJ1-4	CVTRGGLNEKLFF	TGTGTCACACGAGGGGGCCTTAATGAAAAACTGTTTTTT
TRBV28	TRBD1	NA	TRBJ1-1	CASRYRGLGTEAFF	TGTGCCAGCCGGTACAGGGGGCTAGGCACTGAAGCTTTCTTT
TRBV6-2/TRBV6-3	NA	NA	TRBJ2-5	CASSYYGRSETQYF	TGTGCCAGCAGTTACTATGGGCGTTCGGAGACCCAGTACTTC
TRBV7-8	NA	NA	TRBJ1-2	CASSFFGENYGYTF	TGTGCCAGCAGCTTTTTTGGGGAGAACTATGGCTACACCTTC
TRBV13	NA	NA	TRBJ1-5	CASSFTSQGSNQPQHF	TGTGCCAGCAGCTTTACGTCGCAGGGAAGCAATCAGCCCCAGCATTTT
TRBV5-1	NA	NA	TRBJ1-1	CASRTEAFMNTEAFF	TGCGCCAGCAGAACTGAGGCATTTATGAACACTGAAGCTTTCTTT
TRBV28	TRBD1	NA	TRBJ2-2	CASSKQGAAGELFF	TGTGCCAGCAGTAAACAGGGGGCGGCCGGGGAGCTGTTTTTT
TRBV28	TRBD2	NA	TRBJ2-5	CASSAPRAGTSGQETQYF	TGTGCCAGCAGTGCGCCTAGAGCCGGGACTAGCGGACAAGAGACCCAGTACTTC
TRBV5-1	NA	NA	TRBJ1-2	CASSLGVKTSGYTF	TGCGCCAGCAGCTTGGGGGTTAAGACTTCCGGCTACACCTTC
TRBV19	NA	few	TRBJ1-5	CASSVTEYSNQPQHF	TGTGCCAGTAGTGTTACAGAATATAGCAATCAGCCCCAGCATTTT
TRBV7-6	TRBD2	NA	TRBJ2-7	CASSLETSGSSYEQYF	TGTGCCAGCAGCTTGGAGACTAGCGGGAGCTCCTACGAGCAGTACTTC
TRBV5-5	TRBD2	NA	TRBJ2-1	CASSVLAGGSYNEQFF	TGTGCCAGCAGCGTCCTGGCGGGGGGTTCCTACAATGAGCAGTTCTTC
TRBV6-2/TRBV6-3	TRBD2	NA	TRBJ2-7	CASTPAGGYRYEQYF	TGTGCCAGCACCCCGGCGGGAGGGTATAGGTACGAGCAGTACTTC
TRBV6-1	NA	NA	TRBJ1-4	CASSDRQEMNEKLFF	TGTGCCAGCAGTGACAGACAGGAAATGAATGAAAAACTGTTTTTT
TRBV6-2/TRBV6-3	NA	NA	TRBJ2-2	CASSYPDGGTVGELFF	TGTGCCAGCAGTTACCCAGATGGGGGGACGGTCGGGGAGCTGTTTTTT
TRBV18	TRBD2	once	TRBJ2-5	CASSPQLADQETQYF	TGTGCCAGCTCACCTCAACTAGCGGACCAAGAGACCCAGTACTTC
TRBV27	NA	NA	TRBJ1-2	CASSLRENGNNGYTF	TGTGCCAGCAGTTTACGCGAAAACGGGAACAATGGCTACACCTTC
TRBV28	TRBD1	NA	TRBJ1-2	CASSLRTGGSGYTF	TGTGCCAGCAGTTTACGCACAGGGGGCAGTGGGTACACCTTC
TRBV7-9	TRBD2	NA	TRBJ2-7	CASSLLAGGTYEQYF	TGTGCCAGCAGCTTACTAGCGGGGGGTACCTACGAGCAGTACTTC
TRBV9	NA	NA	TRBJ2-7	CASSVGGTIPYEQYF	TGTGCCAGCAGCGTCGGGGGAACCATCCCTTACGAGCAGTACTTC
TRBV18	NA	NA	TRBJ2-2	CASSHVQGTNTGELFF	TGTGCCAGCTCACATGTGCAGGGAACGAACACCGGGGAGCTGTTTTTT
TRBV6-5	NA	NA	TRBJ1-1	CASSYSWGPNTEAFF	TGTGCCAGCAGTTACTCTTGGGGGCCGAACACTGAAGCTTTCTTT
TRBV29-1	TRBD1	NA	TRBJ2-4	CSVATGENIQYF	TGCAGCGTAGCGACAGGGGAAAACATTCAGTACTTC
TRBV29-1	TRBD1	NA	TRBJ1-1	CSVGGQGSEAFF	TGCAGCGTCGGGGGACAGGGCTCTGAAGCTTTCTTT
TRBV11-3	NA	NA	TRBJ1-1	CASSLGRDTEAFF	TGTGCCAGCAGCTTAGGTCGTGACACTGAAGCTTTCTTT
TRBV30	TRBD2	NA	TRBJ2-1	CAWKVSGSSYNEQFF	TGTGCCTGGAAAGTTAGCGGGAGCTCCTACAATGAGCAGTTCTTC
TRBV5-1	NA	NA	TRBJ2-5	CASSPPVQETQYF	TGCGCCAGCAGCCCTCCGGTGCAAGAGACCCAGTACTTC
TRBV13	NA	NA	TRBJ2-7	CASSLSRVGKTYEQYF	TGTGCCAGCAGCTTAAGCCGGGTTGGTAAGACCTACGAGCAGTACTTC
TRBV11-2	NA	NA	TRBJ2-1	CASSLEGRGQFF	TGTGCCAGCAGCTTAGAGGGTCGGGGGCAGTTCTTC